The TCR beta chain under discussion was sequenced for a study of cytomegalovirus exposure and HLA in healthy donors. Findings and caveats of the study: In vitro work confirmed that a few CMV-associated chains recognize CMV antigens.

This table comes from immunoSEQ multiplex PCR, and its TCRdb copy is limited to in-frame clones, with some not included. The sample has 120,000 or so clones; nearly 90% are singletons. As to this clone: Its matching antigen is unknown.

The specimen was PBMCs. This sequence originates from a woman under 30 in good health and CMV-seronegative.

The CDR3 sequence: CASSEGHDTGELFF. For the CDR3, the DNA is TGTGCCAGCAGTGAAGGACACGACACCGGGGAGCTGTTTTTT. This chain connects TRBV25-1 to TRBJ2-2, with D possibly being TRBD1 (5 bases). Trimming pared 2 bases from V and 3 bases from J, leaving 7 bases between. CDR1 and CDR2 from the germline V gene are MGHDK and SYGVNS. The CDR3 has 14 residues. The whole variable domain, remainder taken from reference TRBV25-1 and TRBJ2-2, is EADIYQTPRYLVIGTGKKITLECSQTMGHDKMYWYQQDPGMELHLIHYSYGVNSTEKGDLSSESTVSRIRTEHFPLTLESARPSHTSQYLCASSEGHDTGELFFGEGSRLTVL.